A single TCR beta chain is shown here with its context. These data originate in a study of blood T cell repertoires in COVID-19. Across the whole study: Sample material is recorded as cDNA or gDNA derived from T cells, B-cell-depleted T cells, or PBMCs.

Clones were sequenced by immunoSEQ multiplex PCR, and TCRdb holds only the in-frame ones, with some missing. The sample holds approximately 500,000 clones, 85% to 90% seen once. Germline values: CDR1 LNHDA, CDR2 SQIVND (reference sequence). The CDR3 has 12 amino acids. Between the trimmed V and J ends, which lost 6 bases and 3 bases, there was a span of 8 bases. V usage is TRBV19 and J usage is TRBJ1-2; D gene ambiguous. The sample was peripheral blood. This receptor was taken from a woman aged 45-60 years with COVID-19, enrolled during active disease. The CDR3: CASSFGDYGYTF. CDR3 sequence (DNA): TGTGCCAGTAGCTTCGGGGACTATGGCTACACCTTC.